Here is one T cell receptor beta chain with its context. Its target is unknown. This sample is part of a study of T cell responses to AZD1222 COVID-19 vaccine. General study findings and limits: Baseline seropositivity occurred in only 5 to 7 AZD1222 recipients.

Clones were sequenced by immunoSEQ multiplex PCR, and TCRdb holds only the in-frame ones, with some missing. In the table there are approximately 60,000 clones, more than 80% of which are singletons. The CDR3 sequence is 14 residues long. In germline, CDR1 is SNHLY, CDR2 FYNNEI. The V end was cut by 7 bases, the J end by 3 bases, with 14 bases between. This receptor was identified in an adult in good health. The gene calls are TRBV2 and TRBJ2-3, with a possible D match to TRBD2 (5 bases). The sample in question was peripheral blood, obtained on day 0 of MenACWY control vaccination. The CDR3 sequence is CASTPLGGTDTQYF. CDR3 DNA sequence: TGTGCCAGCACCCCACTAGGTGGGACAGATACGCAGTATTTT.